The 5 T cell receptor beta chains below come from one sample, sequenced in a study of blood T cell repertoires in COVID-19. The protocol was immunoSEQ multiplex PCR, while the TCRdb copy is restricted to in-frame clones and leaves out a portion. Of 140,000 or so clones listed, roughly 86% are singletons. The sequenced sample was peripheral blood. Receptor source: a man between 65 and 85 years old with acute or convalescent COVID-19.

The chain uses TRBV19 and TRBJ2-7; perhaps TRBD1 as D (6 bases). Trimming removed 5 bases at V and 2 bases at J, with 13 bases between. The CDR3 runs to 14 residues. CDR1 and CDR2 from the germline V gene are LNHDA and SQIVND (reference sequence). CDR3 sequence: CASSSETGAYEQYF. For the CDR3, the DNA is TGTGCCAGTAGTTCAGAGACAGGAGCCTACGAGCAGTACTTC.

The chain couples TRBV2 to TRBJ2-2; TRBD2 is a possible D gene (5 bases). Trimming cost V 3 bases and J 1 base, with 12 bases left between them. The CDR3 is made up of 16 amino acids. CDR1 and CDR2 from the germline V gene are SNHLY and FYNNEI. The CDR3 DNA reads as TGTGCCAGCAGTGAGTTTTCGAGCGGGAACACCGGGGAGCTGTTTTTT. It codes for CASSEFSSGNTGELFF. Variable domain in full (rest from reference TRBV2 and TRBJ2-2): EPEVTQTPSHQVTQMGQEVILRCVPISNHLYFYWYRQILGQKVEFLVSFYNNEISEKSEIFDDQFSVERPDGSNFTLKIRSTKLEDSAMYFCASSEFSSGNTGELFFGEGSRLTVL.

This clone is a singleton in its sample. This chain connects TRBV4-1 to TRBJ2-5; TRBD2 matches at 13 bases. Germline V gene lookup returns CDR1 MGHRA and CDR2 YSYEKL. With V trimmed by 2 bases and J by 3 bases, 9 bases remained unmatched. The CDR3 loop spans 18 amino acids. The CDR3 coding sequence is TGCGCCAGCAGCCAAACCCCCCCACTAGCGGGGGGGGAAGAGACCCAGTACTTC. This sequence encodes CASSQTPPLAGGEETQYF.

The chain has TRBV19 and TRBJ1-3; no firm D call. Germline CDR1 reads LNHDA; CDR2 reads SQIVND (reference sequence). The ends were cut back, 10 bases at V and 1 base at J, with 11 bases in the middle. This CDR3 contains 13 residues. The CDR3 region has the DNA TGTGCCACATTAGGGAGGTCTGGAAACACCATATATTTT. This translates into CATLGRSGNTIYF. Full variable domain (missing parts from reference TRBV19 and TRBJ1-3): DGGITQSPKYLFRKEGQNVTLSCEQNLNHDAMYWYRQDPGQGLRLIYYSQIVNDFQKGDIAEGYSVSREKKESFPLTVTSAQKNPTAFYLCATLGRSGNTIYFGEGSWLTVV.

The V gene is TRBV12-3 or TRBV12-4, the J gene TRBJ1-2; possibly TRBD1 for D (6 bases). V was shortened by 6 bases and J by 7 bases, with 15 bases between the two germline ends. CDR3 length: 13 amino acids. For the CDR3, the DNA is TGTGCCAGCAGCTTATTGGGGGCCCCTGGCTACACCTTC. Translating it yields CASSLLGAPGYTF.